Described below is a single TCR beta chain sequence and its context. Trimming removed 4 bases from V and 2 bases from J, with 9 bases in between. Germline loops: CDR1 MDHEN, CDR2 SYDVKM. The CDR3 has 13 residues. These data are taken from a study of T cell changes during pregnancy in multiple sclerosis. The data were produced by immunoSEQ multiplex PCR, yet TCRdb's version contains in-frame clones alone and is incomplete. The table shows about 92,000 clones, with around 92% occurring only once. The TCR comes from a female donor with multiple sclerosis, enrolled in a pregnancy study. This specimen was peripheral blood, taken in the third trimester of pregnancy. The chain is built from TRBV28 and TRBJ2-7; D remains ambiguous. The CDR3 loop reads CASSWSPAYEQYF. The CDR3 nucleotides read TGTGCCAGCAGTTGGAGCCCTGCCTACGAGCAGTACTTC.